This T cell receptor beta chain was identified in a study of Ad26.COV2.S vaccination and SARS-CoV-2 variants. At the level of the study: Sample donor was a member of the COV1001 Ad26.COV2.S trial arm. The study gave Ad26.COV2.S intramuscularly, once or twice 56 days apart.

The method was immunoSEQ multiplex PCR; TCRdb's version includes in-frame clones alone and lacks a portion of them. The sample lists around 450,000 clones, 89% occurring once. This CDR3 comprises 13 residues. The V end was cut by 10 bases, the J end by 4 bases, with 16 bases between. From germline, CDR1 is SNHLY and CDR2 FYNNEI. Treatment given: around 19 received Ad26.COV2.S at low or high dose, single or two shots; roughly five received placebo; per-sample allocation not given. All samples were drawn on day 63, counting from the first vaccine or placebo injection. A Boston donor was an adult aged 18-55 years. Vaccination used an Ad26 vector expressing Wuhan-strain SARS-CoV-2 spike.

The source material was peripheral blood, sampled in a trial of Ad26.COV2.S vaccine versus placebo. The clonotype comes from a person aged 18-60 years who received the Ad26.COV2.S COVID-19 vaccine or a placebo. The chain has TRBV2 and TRBJ2-5, with D perhaps given as TRBD1 or TRBD2 (7 bases each). CDR3 protein: CANGRGTAETQYF. CDR3 in DNA: TGTGCCAATGGGAGGGGGACAGCAGAGACCCAGTACTTC.